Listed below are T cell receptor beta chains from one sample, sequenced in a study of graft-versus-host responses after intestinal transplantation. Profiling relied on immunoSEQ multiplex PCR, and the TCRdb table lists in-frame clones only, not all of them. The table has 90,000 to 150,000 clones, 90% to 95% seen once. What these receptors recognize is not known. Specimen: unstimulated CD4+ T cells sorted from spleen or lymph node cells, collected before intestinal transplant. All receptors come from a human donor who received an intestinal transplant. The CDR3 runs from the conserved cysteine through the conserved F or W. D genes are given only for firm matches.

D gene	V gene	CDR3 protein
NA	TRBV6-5	CASRWGQANTEAFF
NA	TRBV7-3	CASSLRGSPSYSNQPQHF
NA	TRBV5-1	CASSLGDSLSYNEQFF
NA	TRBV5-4	CASSLENEQFF
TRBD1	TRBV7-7	CASSGQGWETQYF
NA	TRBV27	CASRPYPQATNEKLFF
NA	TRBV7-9	CASSLVIRGEQFF
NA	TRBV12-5	CASGLNRDGSYEQYF
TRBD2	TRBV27	CASIETVAGGKETQYF
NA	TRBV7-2	CASSLVEYSNQPQHF
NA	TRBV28	CASKRVAKNIQYF
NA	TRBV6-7	CASSYPSSGGPNYGYTF